This TCR beta chain is drawn from a study of blood T cell repertoires in COVID-19. In the study overall: Samples came from the United States, Italy and Spain, spanning acute and convalescent COVID-19. From T cells, B-cell-depleted T cells, or PBMCs came the material, which was cDNA or gDNA.

There are 16 residues in the CDR3. In germline, CDR1 is KGHDR, CDR2 SFDVKD. V was pared by 4 bases and J by 8 bases, with 20 bases between. In the authors' workflow: Amplification of reference gene primers provided the estimated nucleated cell counts. The method was immunoSEQ multiplex PCR; TCRdb's version includes in-frame clones alone and lacks a portion of them. The V and J calls and clone size are taken from that table; D and trimming were inferred from the DNA. The repertoire holds some 190,000 clones, with around 85% as singletons. The sample consisted of peripheral blood. The receptor's source is a human donor with active or convalescent COVID-19. The donor label of this sample is uncertain. V gene TRBV24-1 combines with J gene TRBJ2-1, with TRBD2 as a possible D gene (5 bases). CDR3 sequence: CATSDAGGERFDEQFF. For the CDR3, the DNA is TGTGCCACCAGTGACGCGGGTGGCGAACGTTTCGATGAGCAGTTCTTC.